Listed here are 16 T cell receptor beta chains from one sample, sequenced in a study of T cell repertoires in cytomegalovirus infection (dated by TCRdb to between 2019 and 2020). Sequencing instrument: Illumina HiSeq 1500. The public reads were quality trimmed at Q25 with fastp and then assembled into clones with MiXCR by TCRdb, keeping productive beta chains. One record per CDR3 amino acid sequence lists the most common genes and DNA. In this sample the table shows almost 550,000 distinct CDR3 sequences, approximately 15% of which occur a single time. The ten largest clones represent roughly 25% of the sample. The sample was CD8+ T cells from PBMCs. The origin of the receptors is a human donor in good health (CMV status not recorded). Some clones in this sample may be carry-over from other donors' samples.

The chain joins TRBV11-2 to TRBJ2-1, with 8 nucleotides matching TRBD1. V trimming: 5 bases; J trimming: 10 bases; junction bases outside the gene matches: 7. The germline gives CDR1 SGHAT, CDR2 FQNNGV. CDR3 length equals 13 residues. In DNA, the CDR3 is TGTGCCAGCAGCGCCGGACAGGGTTGGGAGCAGTTCTTC. It codes for CASSAGQGWEQFF. The complete variable domain, with remaining parts taken from reference TRBV11-2 and TRBJ2-1, reads EAGVAQSPRYKIIEKRQSVAFWCNPISGHATLYWYQQILGQGPKLLIQFQNNGVVDDSQLPKDRFSAERLKGVDSTLKIQPAKLEDSAVYLCASSAGQGWEQFFGPGTRLTVL.

There are many counts of this clonotype. V usage is TRBV10-3 and J usage is TRBJ2-1; D is ambiguous. CDR1 is ENHRY, CDR2 SYGVKD, per germline. CDR3 length: 14 residues. V dropped 5 bases and J dropped 0 bases, with 8 bases sitting between them. Written as DNA, the CDR3 is TGTGCCATCAGTACAGTTAGCTCCTACAATGAGCAGTTCTTC. As protein: CAISTVSSYNEQFF.

This chain connects TRBV5-1 to TRBJ2-5; possible D gene TRBD2, 5 bases. Germline V lookup: CDR1 SGHRS, CDR2 YFSETQ. The V gene lost 3 bases and the J gene lost 1 base, with 7 bases spanning the gap. The CDR3 is made up of 13 amino acids. The CDR3 protein is CASSSTTQETQYF. CDR3 DNA: TGCGCCAGCAGCTCGACTACCCAAGAGACCCAGTACTTC.

Only a few counts were recorded for this clonotype. The genes are TRBV7-9 and TRBJ1-1; the D is unclear. CDR3 size: 14 residues. Germline assignment: CDR1 SEHNR and CDR2 FQNEAQ (reference sequence). Deletions cut 6 bases from V and 2 bases from J, with 13 bases between. This CDR3 is CASRISGSNTEAFF. The CDR3 DNA reads TGTGCCAGCAGGATTTCCGGGTCCAACACTGAAGCTTTCTTT.

A word on this clonotype: A much bigger clone sits one base away, suggesting this may be a read error. The chain carries TRBV7-6 and TRBJ2-5; D tentatively reads TRBD1 or TRBD2 (5 bases each). CDR1 SGHVS and CDR2 FNYEAQ come from the germline V gene. Trimming took 5 bases from V and 4 from J, leaving 14 bases between them. This CDR3 has 14 amino acids. The chain's CDR3 is CASSPRGSLETQYF. The DNA for the CDR3 is TGTGCCAGCAGCCCCCGGGGCAGCTTAGAGACCCAGTACTTC.

The chain recombines TRBV28 with TRBJ2-6; 7 bases align to TRBD1. V dropped 3 bases and J dropped 0; count of bases not matched to a gene: 14. Germline lookup yields CDR1 MDHEN and CDR2 SYDVKM. There are 20 residues in the CDR3. In nucleotides, the CDR3 is TGTGCCAGCAGTTTTCGGGGCCTTTCCCGGGACAGCTCTGGGGCCAACGTCCTGACTTTC. Amino acids: CASSFRGLSRDSSGANVLTF.

This clonotype came up many times. V usage is TRBV7-9 and J usage is TRBJ2-1; TRBD1 matches at 7 bases. Germline lookup yields CDR1 SEHNR and CDR2 FQNEAQ (reference sequence). The length of the CDR3 is 16 residues. Trimming removed 5 bases from V and 7 bases from J; junction bases left unmatched: 14. The CDR3 reads CASSGSPGQDSNEQFF. For the CDR3, the DNA is TGTGCCAGCAGCGGCTCCCCCGGACAGGATTCGAATGAGCAGTTCTTC. Together with reference TRBV7-9 and TRBJ2-1, the CDR3 gives the full variable domain: DTGVSQNPRHKITKRGQNVTFRCDPISEHNRLYWYRQTLGQGPEFLTYFQNEAQLEKSRLLSDRFSAERPKGSFSTLEIQRTEQGDSAMYLCASSGSPGQDSNEQFFGPGTRLTVL.

The gene calls are TRBV20-1 and TRBJ1-2, with D perhaps matching TRBD1 (5 bases). The V and J ends lost 3 bases and 0 bases respectively, with 14 bases between them. Germline CDR1 reads DFQATT; CDR2 reads SNEGSKA (reference sequence). The CDR3 loop spans 15 amino acids. CDR3 in amino acids: CSASPPGTANYGYTF. The CDR3 nucleotides read TGCAGTGCTAGCCCCCCTGGGACGGCTAACTATGGCTACACCTTC.

This clonotype has more than one count but fewer than ten. The chain uses TRBV20-1 and TRBJ1-6, with a tentative D call TRBD1 (6 bases). The CDR3 covers 16 residues. Between the trimmed V and J ends, which lost 1 base and 7 bases, there was a span of 17 bases. CDR1 and CDR2 (germline): DFQATT, SNEGSKA (reference sequence). The DNA for the CDR3 is TGCAGTGCTAGAGTTCTAGGGGGGGGAGAGAATTCACCCCTCCACTTT. Its translation is CSARVLGGGENSPLHF.

This clonotype turned up a few times. V is TRBV2 and J is TRBJ2-7; 9 bases match TRBD1. Germline lookup yields CDR1 SNHLY and CDR2 FYNNEI. This CDR3 has 14 amino acids. J was trimmed by 4 bases and V by 7 bases; bases with no gene match: 8. Here the CDR3 reads CASNHRDRVYEQYF. The DNA for the CDR3 is TGTGCCAGCAACCACCGGGACAGGGTTTACGAGCAGTACTTC.

The chain employs TRBV7-9 and TRBJ2-3; TRBD2 aligns across 9 bases. The CDR3 spans 18 residues. The trim removed 2 bases at V and 3 bases at J, leaving 12 bases unmatched. Germline loops: CDR1 SEHNR, CDR2 FQNEAQ (reference sequence). The DNA of the CDR3 is TGTGCCAGCAGCTTACTTTGGGCGGGAGGGCCTGGGACAGATACGCAGTATTTT. Protein: CASSLLWAGGPGTDTQYF.

This clonotype has just a few counts. The V and J genes are TRBV4-1 and TRBJ2-2; D is unresolved. The CDR3 contains 15 residues. Trimming pared 0 bases from V and 0 bases from J, leaving 5 bases between. Looked up from germline, CDR1 is MGHRA and CDR2 is YSYEKL. CDR3 residues: CASSQDAANTGELFF. The CDR3 nucleotides read TGCGCCAGCAGCCAAGATGCAGCGAACACCGGGGAGCTGTTTTTT.

Only a few counts were recorded for this clonotype. J is TRBJ2-2 and V is TRBV6-2 or TRBV6-3, with D uncertain. Deletions cut 1 base from V and 3 bases from J, with 21 bases between. The germline CDR1 and CDR2 sequences are MNHEY and SVGEGT. The CDR3 sequence is 19 residues long. The chain's CDR3 is CASSYLRQVTNLHTGELFF. In nucleotides, the CDR3 is TGTGCCAGCAGTTACTTGAGGCAGGTCACGAACCTACACACCGGGGAGCTGTTTTTT.

This clonotype was counted a few times. The chain joins TRBV9 to TRBJ1-1; D remains ambiguous. Germline CDR1 SGDLS, CDR2 YYNGEE. The CDR3 length is 13 residues. V was shortened by 0 bases and J by 5 bases, with 8 bases between the two germline ends. The CDR3 is CASSVAGKTEAFF. CDR3 coding DNA: TGTGCCAGCAGCGTAGCGGGGAAGACTGAAGCTTTCTTT.

This clonotype was observed a handful of times. This chain links TRBV19 with TRBJ2-1; 12 nucleotides align to TRBD2. Trimming cost V 6 bases and J 0 bases; bases outside gene matches: 3. The CDR3 loop spans 16 amino acids. Germline CDR1 is LNHDA and CDR2 is SQIVND (reference sequence). CDR3 protein: CASRTTSGSSYNEQFF. The CDR3 DNA is TGTGCCAGTAGGACGACTAGCGGGAGCTCCTACAATGAGCAGTTCTTC. The full variable domain, its missing parts supplied by reference TRBV19 and TRBJ2-1, is DGGITQSPKYLFRKEGQNVTLSCEQNLNHDAMYWYRQDPGQGLRLIYYSQIVNDFQKGDIAEGYSVSREKKESFPLTVTSAQKNPTAFYLCASRTTSGSSYNEQFFGPGTRLTVL.

This chain uses TRBV6-1 with TRBJ2-7; a possible D gene is TRBD1 (6 bases). The germline V and J ends were trimmed by 1 base and 6 bases, with 16 bases remaining between them. Germline-derived CDR1 and CDR2 are MNHNS and SASEGT. This CDR3 has 15 residues. The CDR3 coding sequence is TGTGCCAGCAGTGAAGTGGAATTGGGGGCGACCGAGCAGTACTTC. Amino acids: CASSEVELGATEQYF.